This passage covers 21 T cell receptor beta chains from one sample sequenced in a study of T cells after yellow fever vaccination. TCRdb called the 5' RACE reads again in MiXCR, with one record for every CDR3 protein. This table has about 430,000 distinct CDR3 sequences, around a sixth appearing once. The sequencing used PBMCs, collected before the yellow fever booster vaccination. All receptors come from a young man who received the YFV17D yellow fever vaccine.

The CDR3 bases are TGTGCCAGCAGTTACGGGAGTGGCAATCAGCCCCAGCATTTT. Translated: CASSYGSGNQPQHF. J is TRBJ1-5 and V is TRBV6-2 or TRBV6-3; D is ambiguous. V gave up 2 bases and J gave up 2 bases, with 7 bases separating them. The CDR3 sequence is 14 residues long. Per the germline V gene, CDR1 is MNHEY and CDR2 is SVGEGT.

This clonotype has a handful of counts. The genes are TRBV12-3 or TRBV12-4 and TRBJ1-1; TRBD1 matches at 7 bases. This CDR3 is 13 amino acids long. Germline trimming cut 6 bases from V and 7 bases from J; bases unmatched to any gene: 8. The CDR3 sequence: CASSTGQRVEAFF. For the CDR3, the DNA is TGTGCCAGCAGCACGGGACAGAGGGTTGAAGCTTTCTTT.

The chain employs TRBV4-1 and TRBJ2-7; no firm D call. The CDR3 totals 14 residues. Germline V gene sequence: CDR1 MGHRA, CDR2 YSYEKL. V was cut by 0 bases and J by 2 bases, with 8 bases left in between. The CDR3 nucleotides read TGCGCCAGCAGCCAAGATCCCAGGCCCTACGAGCAGTACTTC. Its translation: CASSQDPRPYEQYF.

This rearrangement joins TRBV15 to TRBJ2-1; 10 nucleotides match TRBD2. CDR3 length equals 18 residues. CDR1 and CDR2 (germline): LNHNV, YYDKDF (reference sequence). The ends lost 0 bases at V and 4 bases at J; junction bases unmatched: 9. The chain's CDR3 is CATSRDRSSGGPYNEQFF. The CDR3 nucleotides are TGTGCCACCAGCAGAGATAGATCTAGCGGGGGCCCTTACAATGAGCAGTTCTTC.

As DNA, the CDR3 is TGTGCCAGCAGCTTAAATAGCGAGACAGATACGCAGTATTTT. Residues: CASSLNSETDTQYF. V is TRBV7-2 and J is TRBJ2-3; tentatively, D is TRBD2 (5 bases). Trimming stripped 2 bases from V and 3 bases from J, with 9 bases between. Germline CDR1 and CDR2: SGHTA and FQGNSA. The CDR3 has 14 amino acids. The variable domain in full, with the rest retrieved from reference TRBV7-2 and TRBJ2-3, is GAGVSQSPSNKVTEKGKDVELRCDPISGHTALYWYRQSLGQGLEFLIYFQGNSAPDKSGLPSDRFSAERTGGSVSTLTIQRTQQEDSAVYLCASSLNSETDTQYFGPGTRLTVL.

The sample holds a few counts of this clonotype. The V gene is TRBV7-9, the J gene TRBJ1-5; D is possibly TRBD1 (6 bases). CDR1 and CDR2 (germline): SEHNR, FQNEAQ (reference sequence). The germline V and J ends were trimmed by 4 bases and 4 bases, with 20 bases remaining between them. CDR3 length: 17 amino acids. The CDR3 region is CASSSGQLGEPNQPQHF. The CDR3 region has the DNA TGTGCCAGCAGCTCCGGACAGTTAGGGGAACCGAATCAGCCCCAGCATTTT.

This clonotype appeared a few times. The chain recombines TRBV18 with TRBJ1-5, with D possibly being TRBD1 (6 bases). Germline-derived CDR1 and CDR2 are KGHSH and LQKENI. Trimming left V 0 bases short and J 6 bases short, with 15 bases between. The CDR3 loop spans 16 amino acids. The CDR3 region is CASSPPGAGETQPQHF. The CDR3 DNA follows: TGTGCCAGCTCACCACCGGGGGCAGGGGAGACTCAGCCCCAGCATTTT.

The chain carries TRBV24-1 and TRBJ2-7, with D hard to call. V was clipped by 10 bases and J by 0 bases, with 12 bases between them. Germline CDR1 and CDR2: KGHDR and SFDVKD. The CDR3 spans 13 residues. CDR3 sequence (DNA): TGTGCCACAAATTACAGTGCCTCCTACGAGCAGTACGTC. This encodes CATNYSASYEQYV.

This clonotype was observed a few times. The gene calls are TRBV27 and TRBJ2-2, with D possibly TRBD1 on 6 matching bases. CDR3 length: 15 residues. The germline V and J ends were trimmed by 5 bases and 7 bases, with 17 bases remaining between them. From germline, CDR1 is MNHEY and CDR2 SMNVEV (reference sequence). The CDR3 region is CASSLKGHIRGELFF. The DNA for the CDR3 is TGTGCCAGCAGTCTCAAGGGACATATCCGCGGGGAGCTGTTTTTT.

The chain has TRBV28 and TRBJ2-7; unclear D gene. This CDR3 is 12 amino acids long. Germline CDR1 is MDHEN and CDR2 is SYDVKM. Trimming cost V 10 bases and J 1 base, with 11 bases left between them. This CDR3 is CATTRGSYEQYV. The DNA of the CDR3 is TGTGCCACTACCCGTGGGTCCTACGAGCAGTACGTC.

This chain joins TRBV12-5 and TRBJ2-1, with 10 bases matching TRBD1. CDR3 length: 17 amino acids. Trimming took 4 bases from V and 6 from J; bases not matched to a gene: 12. The V gene's germline CDR1 is LGHNT and CDR2 FRNRAP. The CDR3 DNA reads as TGTGCTAGTGGTTCCACCGGGACAGGGGTTTGGGGCAATGAGCAGTTCTTC. This codes for CASGSTGTGVWGNEQFF.

This clonotype appeared a single time. This chain uses TRBV4-1 with TRBJ1-1; TRBD1 matches 8 bases. Germline CDR1 and CDR2: MGHRA and YSYEKL. The CDR3 runs to 15 residues. V lost 0 bases, J lost 5 bases, and 5 bases stayed unmatched. In nucleotides, the CDR3 is TGCGCCAGCAGCCAAGACCACAGGGGGAGGACTGAAGCTTTCTTT. Translated: CASSQDHRGRTEAFF.

This clonotype has just a few counts. The rearrangement links TRBV12-3 or TRBV12-4 to TRBJ1-2, with 9 bases identical to TRBD1. The CDR3 is 16 residues long. V was pared by 5 bases and J by 4 bases, with 11 bases of the junction left unmatched. The CDR3 spells CASSPTRDRAIYGYTF. The CDR3 coding sequence is TGTGCCAGCAGTCCAACCCGGGACAGGGCCATCTATGGCTACACCTTC.

The chain has TRBV20-1 and TRBJ1-2, with D possibly TRBD1 on 5 matching bases. There are 15 residues in the CDR3. Germline V gene data show CDR1 as DFQATT and CDR2 as SNEGSKA (reference sequence). The ends were cut back, 0 bases at V and 2 bases at J, with 13 bases in the middle. CDR3: CSAREPGGGNYGYTF. The CDR3 DNA reads as TGCAGTGCTAGAGAGCCGGGGGGTGGCAACTATGGCTACACCTTC.

This clonotype was counted between two and nine times. V and J are TRBV4-3 and TRBJ2-7; D not certain. Germline lookup yields CDR1 LGHNA and CDR2 YSLEER. The germline V and J ends were trimmed by 4 bases and 1 base, with 14 bases remaining between them. CDR3 size: 15 residues. CDR3 protein: CASSPRPQASYEQYF. DNA for the CDR3: TGCGCCAGCAGCCCCCGCCCCCAAGCGTCCTACGAGCAGTACTTC.

V usage is TRBV29-1 and J usage is TRBJ2-1, with D uncertain. The CDR3 contains 12 residues. CDR1 and CDR2 (germline): SQVTM, ANQGSEA. V gave up 3 bases and J gave up 5 bases, with 8 bases separating them. The CDR3 reads CSVEVYNNEQFF. In nucleotides, the CDR3 is TGCAGCGTTGAGGTTTACAACAATGAGCAGTTCTTC.

The V call is TRBV12-3 or TRBV12-4, the J call TRBJ2-6; D is unresolved. This CDR3 region has 19 residues. Deletions cut 1 base from V and 0 bases from J, with 16 bases between. Here the CDR3 reads CASSLGVKRIYSGANVLTF. The CDR3, as DNA: TGTGCCAGCAGTTTAGGGGTGAAGAGGATCTACTCTGGGGCCAACGTCCTGACTTTC.

Comment on this clonotype: The junction and the germline gene differ at one end; a read error may be behind it. The chain recombines TRBV11-2 with TRBJ2-2, with TRBD1 matching over 8 bases. Germline loops: CDR1 SGHAT, CDR2 FQNNGV. The CDR3 loop spans 16 amino acids. Here the CDR3 DNA reads TGTGCCAGCAGTTTAGGCGGGACAGGAGTCACCGGGGAGCTGTTTTTT. This translates into CASSLGGTGVTGELFF.

This clonotype turned up a few times. The CDR3 DNA sequence: TGTGCCACCAGTAGACAGGGGGCGTTCCAAGAGACCCAGTACTTC. Its protein product is CATSRQGAFQETQYF. The rearrangement uses TRBV15 and TRBJ2-5, with 10 bases that match TRBD1. The CDR3 is made up of 15 amino acids. Germline trimming cut 6 bases from V and 1 base from J; bases unmatched to any gene: 5. Germline loops: CDR1 LNHNV, CDR2 YYDKDF (reference sequence).

The chain employs TRBV20-1 and TRBJ2-5, with 8 bases lining up with TRBD1. CDR1 and CDR2 from the germline V gene are DFQATT and SNEGSKA (reference sequence). The V and J ends lost 6 bases and 6 bases, in that order; junction bases with no gene match: 12. The CDR3 contains 14 residues. CDR3 residues: CSAPSRTGIKTQYF. CDR3 nucleotide sequence: TGCAGTGCCCCCAGCAGGACAGGGATCAAGACCCAGTACTTC.

The chain combines TRBV5-1 with TRBJ2-6; possible D gene TRBD2, 5 bases. Germline lookup yields CDR1 SGHRS and CDR2 YFSETQ. The V and J ends lost 8 bases and 2 bases respectively, with 11 bases between them. The CDR3 sequence is 14 residues long. The CDR3 bases are TGCGCCAGTACAACGGGGACTGGGGCCAACGTCCTGACTTTC. Translation gives CASTTGTGANVLTF.